This T cell receptor (beta chain) was documented in a study of control samples from healthy donors and cancer patients. This CDR3 is 13 amino acids long. In germline, CDR1 is SGHTA, CDR2 FQGTGA. V shed 2 bases and J shed 1 base, with 5 bases lying between them. Notes on this clone: This same CDR3 is encoded by further DNA sequences in the sample.

Data came from immunoSEQ multiplex PCR; TCRdb stores just in-frame clones and leaves some out. The repertoire table contains about 190,000 clones. The V call is TRBV7-3, the J call TRBJ1-1, with D unresolved. The TCR sequence derives from a woman aged 30 to 39 in good health. Material: blood. Here the CDR3 reads CASSLWGNTEAFF. The CDR3 nucleotides read TGTGCCAGCAGCTTATGGGGGAACACTGAAGCTTTCTTT.